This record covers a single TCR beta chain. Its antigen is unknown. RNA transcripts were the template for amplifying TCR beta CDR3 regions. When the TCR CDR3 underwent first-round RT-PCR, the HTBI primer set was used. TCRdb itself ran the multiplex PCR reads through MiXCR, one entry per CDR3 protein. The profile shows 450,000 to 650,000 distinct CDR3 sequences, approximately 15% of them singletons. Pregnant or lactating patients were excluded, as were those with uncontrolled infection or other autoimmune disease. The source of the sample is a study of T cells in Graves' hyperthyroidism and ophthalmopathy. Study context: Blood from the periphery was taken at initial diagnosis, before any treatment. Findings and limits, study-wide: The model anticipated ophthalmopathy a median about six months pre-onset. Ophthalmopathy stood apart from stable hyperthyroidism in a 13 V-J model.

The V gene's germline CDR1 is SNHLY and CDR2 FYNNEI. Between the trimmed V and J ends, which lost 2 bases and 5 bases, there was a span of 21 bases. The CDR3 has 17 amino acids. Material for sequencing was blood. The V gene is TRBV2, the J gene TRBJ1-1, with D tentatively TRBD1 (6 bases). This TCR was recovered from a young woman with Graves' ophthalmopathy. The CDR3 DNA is TGTGCCAGCAGTGAATGGGGGGCAGGACGGTTTCAGACTGAAGCTTTCTTT. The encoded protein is CASSEWGAGRFQTEAFF. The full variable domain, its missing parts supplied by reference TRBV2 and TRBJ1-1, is EPEVTQTPSHQVTQMGQEVILRCVPISNHLYFYWYRQILGQKVEFLVSFYNNEISEKSEIFDDQFSVERPDGSNFTLKIRSTKLEDSAMYFCASSEWGAGRFQTEAFFGQGTRLTVV.